This entry is about one TCR beta chain. The source of the sample is a study of blood T cell repertoires in COVID-19. CDR3 length equals 16 residues. Germline CDR1 SEHNR, CDR2 FQNEAQ (reference sequence). The trim removed 5 bases at V and 4 bases at J, leaving 8 bases unmatched. Per the original methods: Amplification of reference gene primers was used by the study to estimate nucleated cell counts. Sequencing used immunoSEQ multiplex PCR; TCRdb keeps in-frame clones, though not all of them. V, J and clone size were drawn from that table, and D and trimming were deduced from the DNA. The repertoire holds about 270,000 clones, with about 86% as singletons.

Sequenced sample: peripheral blood. The genes are TRBV7-9 and TRBJ2-1; 10 bases agree with TRBD2. The TCR sequence derives from a man aged 80 or over with acute or convalescent COVID-19. The CDR3 protein is CASSLRRTSGYNEQFF. CDR3 nucleotides: TGTGCCAGCAGCCTTAGGCGGACTAGCGGATACAATGAGCAGTTCTTC.